The next 10 T cell receptor beta chains were all read from a single sample in a study of cytomegalovirus exposure and HLA in healthy donors. A multiplex PCR was run with 60 Vbeta primers and 13 Jbeta primers. Assay: immunoSEQ multiplex PCR; the TCRdb copy retains only in-frame clones and omits some. The data contain around 110,000 clones, roughly 79% of them singletons. The sample comprised PBMCs. The source is a woman aged 25 to 39 in good health and CMV-seronegative.

The CDR3 bases are TGTGCCAGCAATCGACAGGGGAGTGAAAAACTGTTTTTT. This encodes CASNRQGSEKLFF. This rearrangement joins TRBV25-1 to TRBJ1-4; 8 bases are shared with TRBD1. CDR1 is MGHDK, CDR2 SYGVNS, per germline. Trimming removed 7 bases from V and 7 bases from J; junction bases left unmatched: 5. The CDR3 is 13 amino acids.

The chain uses TRBV18 and TRBJ2-5; possibly TRBD1 for D (5 bases). Germline V lookup: CDR1 KGHSH, CDR2 LQKENI. V lost 1 base and J lost 5, with 11 bases in between. The CDR3 sequence is 14 residues long. CDR3 coding DNA: TGTGCCAGCTCACCACAGGGGCCAAGGGAGACCCAGTACTTC. Translation: CASSPQGPRETQYF.

The V call is TRBV28, the J call TRBJ2-5, with TRBD2 identical over 10 bases. Germline assignment: CDR1 MDHEN and CDR2 SYDVKM. The CDR3 runs 16 residues. With V trimmed by 3 bases and J by 6 bases, 10 bases remained unmatched. CDR3 loop: CASSFSSGSSVKTQYF. The DNA for the CDR3 is TGTGCCAGCAGTTTCTCTAGCGGGAGTTCCGTGAAGACCCAGTACTTC.

The chain is built from TRBV6-1 and TRBJ1-5; D gene uncertain. Trimming removed 4 bases from V and 7 bases from J, with 11 bases in between. The germline V gene encodes CDR1 MNHNS and CDR2 SASEGT. The length of the CDR3 is 13 residues. The CDR3 DNA is TGTGCCAGCAGTGGAGGAGGGCAGCAGCCCCAGCATTTT. Residues: CASSGGGQQPQHF.

This clone was recorded once. V gene TRBV7-9 combines with J gene TRBJ1-2; 10 nucleotides align to TRBD1. V trimming: 3 bases; J trimming: 3 bases; junction bases outside the gene matches: 4. The CDR3 length is 15 residues. The germline gives CDR1 SEHNR, CDR2 FQNEAQ (reference sequence). CDR3 protein: CASSLTGGPDYGYTF. The DNA for the CDR3 is TGTGCCAGCAGCTTGACAGGGGGCCCAGACTATGGCTACACCTTC.

This chain joins TRBV27 and TRBJ2-4, with 7 bases fitting TRBD2. V was clipped by 5 bases and J by 9 bases; unmatched bases: 10. The V gene's germline CDR1 is MNHEY and CDR2 SMNVEV (reference sequence). The CDR3 is 14 residues long. CDR3 DNA sequence: TGTGCCAGCAGTCCCTGGACTAGGCCTAGCATTCAGTACTTC. Its protein is CASSPWTRPSIQYF.

The rearrangement uses TRBV19 and TRBJ2-1; a possible D gene is TRBD2 (6 bases). V lost 6 bases, J lost 2 bases, and 14 bases lay in between. The germline gives CDR1 LNHDA, CDR2 SQIVND (reference sequence). The CDR3 spans 15 residues. In nucleotides, the CDR3 is TGTGCCAGTAGCTTAGCGGTAGACCCCTACAATGAGCAGTTCTTC. Its protein is CASSLAVDPYNEQFF.

The gene calls are TRBV7-8 and TRBJ2-3, with TRBD2 matching over 8 bases. The V and J ends lost 3 bases and 6 bases, in that order; junction bases with no gene match: 8. The CDR3 totals 15 residues. CDR1 is SGHVS, CDR2 FQNEAQ, per germline. The CDR3 bases are TGTGCCAGCAGCTTCCAAGCGGGACTAGGTGATACGCAGTATTTT. Amino acids: CASSFQAGLGDTQYF.

V usage is TRBV7-9 and J usage is TRBJ1-5; 9 nucleotides agree with TRBD1. The CDR3 sequence is 15 residues long. Germline CDR1 is SEHNR and CDR2 is FQNEAQ (reference sequence). The J segment lost 3 bases and the V segment lost 1 base, leaving 1 base of the junction unmatched. DNA of the CDR3: TGTGCCAGCAGCTTAGGGACAGGGGACAATCAGCCCCAGCATTTT. This translates into CASSLGTGDNQPQHF.

The CDR3 is CASSLNGGQYGYTF. The CDR3 DNA follows: TGTGCCAGCAGCTTAAATGGTGGGCAGTATGGCTACACCTTC. This chain connects TRBV7-9 to TRBJ1-2; D gene ambiguous. The CDR3 sequence is 14 residues long. V was pared by 2 bases and J by 5 bases, with 12 bases between. CDR1 SEHNR and CDR2 FQNEAQ come from the germline V gene (reference sequence).